The 21 T cell receptor beta chains below were found in one sample sequenced in a study of metastatic and nonmetastatic thyroid tumors. Using MiXCR, TCRdb re-called clones from the PCR reads. The table includes around 45,000 clones, roughly 4% detected once. Before thyroid surgery, none of the patients had received any treatment. The sequencing sample was made of blood. The receptors stem from a female donor with papillary thyroid cancer or a benign thyroid nodule (not recorded which). Some clones in this sample may be carry-over from other donors' samples.

At least ten counts were recorded for this clone. This may be a read error, as it is one base from a much larger clone. The chain joins TRBV7-2 to TRBJ2-1, with 9 bases fitting TRBD2. From germline, CDR1 is SGHTA and CDR2 FQGNSA. This CDR3 has 15 residues. Here the CDR3 reads CASSLAAGGPHEQLF. The DNA of the CDR3 is TGTGCCAGCAGCTTAGCGGCGGGAGGGCCCCATGAGCAGCTCTTC.

This clone was observed many times. V gene TRBV12-3 or TRBV12-4 combines with J gene TRBJ1-4; possibly TRBD1 for D (5 bases). The CDR3 runs to 13 residues. Deletions cut 7 bases from V and 5 bases from J, with 11 bases between. CDR3 loop: CASTPAGNEKLFF. CDR3 nucleotides: TGTGCCAGCACCCCCGCAGGGAATGAAAAACTGTTTTTT.

This chain uses TRBV11-3 with TRBJ2-1; 13 nucleotides agree with TRBD2. Germline CDR1 SGHNT, CDR2 YENEEA. The J segment lost 8 bases and the V segment lost 5 bases, leaving 9 bases of the junction unmatched. The CDR3 is 16 amino acids. The CDR3 here is CASSGRTSGRKDEQFF. The CDR3 DNA follows: TGTGCCAGCAGCGGCCGGACTAGCGGGAGAAAAGATGAGCAGTTCTTC.

The chain couples TRBV6-1 to TRBJ2-5, with D tentatively TRBD1 or TRBD2 (6 bases each). The CDR3 has 16 amino acids. V shed 5 bases and J shed 8 bases, with 24 bases lying between them. Germline CDR1 reads MNHNS; CDR2 reads SASEGT. CDR3 amino acids: CASSKRGQGSGDTQYF. The CDR3 DNA follows: TGTGCCAGCAGTAAACGCGGTCAGGGGTCGGGAGACACCCAGTACTTC.

This clone was found a few times. This chain's CDR3 is CASGAAGELFF. The CDR3 coding sequence is TGCGCCAGCGGTGCGGCCGGGGAGCTGTTTTTT. This chain links TRBV10-2 with TRBJ2-2; the D is unclear. This CDR3 has 11 amino acids. Per the germline V gene, CDR1 is WSHSY and CDR2 is SAAADI. The ends were cut back, 8 bases at V and 6 bases at J, with 7 bases in the middle.

The sample holds a few counts of this clone. The rearrangement joins TRBV28 to TRBJ1-5; D is uncertain. Deletions cut 8 bases from V and 0 bases from J, with 8 bases between. Germline values: CDR1 MDHEN, CDR2 SYDVKM. CDR3 length: 13 amino acids. CDR3 in amino acids: CASSGNSNQPQHF. CDR3 nucleotides: TGTGCCAGCTCCGGGAATAGCAATCAGCCCCAGCATTTT.

This clone is medium-sized by share. J is TRBJ2-2 and V is TRBV7-8, with D tentatively TRBD1 (6 bases). CDR1 and CDR2 from the germline V gene are SGHVS and FQNEAQ. The CDR3 is made up of 15 amino acids. Trimming left V 1 base short and J 1 base short, with 7 bases between. CDR3 residues: CASSLGTVNTGELFF. The CDR3 DNA reads as TGTGCCAGCAGCTTAGGGACAGTGAACACCGGGGAGCTGTTTTTT.

CDR3 sequence (DNA): TGTGCCACCAGTGACAACCGGGGACAGCACTATGGCTACACCTTC. This translates into CATSDNRGQHYGYTF. The V call is TRBV24-1, the J call TRBJ1-2; TRBD1 matches 7 bases. From germline, CDR1 is KGHDR and CDR2 SFDVKD. There are 15 residues in the CDR3. Trimming took 4 bases from V and 3 from J; bases not matched to a gene: 7.

This clone was recorded many times. The chain links TRBV30 to TRBJ1-1; D is possibly TRBD1 (5 bases). The CDR3 spans 13 residues. Trimming removed 4 bases from V and 1 base from J, with 10 bases in between. Germline assignment: CDR1 GTSNPN and CDR2 SVGIG (reference sequence). In DNA, the CDR3 is TGTGCCTGGACAGGGACCGAGAACACTGAAGCTTTCTTT. Its translation is CAWTGTENTEAFF.

The rearrangement joins TRBV28 to TRBJ1-2; TRBD1 matches 8 bases. V shed 5 bases and J 3 bases; nucleotides not matched to a gene: 2. The CDR3 is made up of 13 amino acids. Germline V CDR1 and CDR2: MDHEN, SYDVKM. The CDR3 protein is CASSPDRDYGYTF. In DNA, the CDR3 is TGTGCCAGCAGTCCGGACAGGGACTATGGCTACACCTTC.

J is TRBJ2-5 and V is TRBV20-1, with D possibly matching TRBD1 (6 bases). Germline lookup yields CDR1 DFQATT and CDR2 SNEGSKA (reference sequence). Trimming stripped 7 bases from V and 5 bases from J, with 23 bases between. The CDR3 is made up of 15 amino acids. CDR3 coding DNA: TGCAGTGTCTCGACAGGTGAGGGCCTACAGGAGACCCAGTACTTC. Its translation is CSVSTGEGLQETQYF.

The chain couples TRBV12-3 or TRBV12-4 to TRBJ1-1; 8 bases map to TRBD1. Trimming at V came to 1 base and at J to 6 bases, leaving 7 bases not matched to a gene. This CDR3 is 15 amino acids long. For the CDR3, the DNA is TGTGCCAGCAGTTTAGGGGGGACAGGCGGCGCTGAAGCTTTCTTT. Translating gives CASSLGGTGGAEAFF.

This clone was recorded a few times. This clone may be a read error of a much larger clone one base away. This rearrangement joins TRBV20-1 to TRBJ2-3; 12 positions match TRBD2. The CDR3 length is 15 residues. CDR1 and CDR2 from the germline V gene are DFQATT and SNEGSKA (reference sequence). For the CDR3, the DNA is TGCGGTGCTAAGTCTAGCGGGAGGGCCACAGATACGCAGTATTTT. It specifies CGAKSSGRATDTQYF.

The genes are TRBV25-1 and TRBJ2-1; D could derive from TRBD1 or TRBD2 (5 bases each). CDR1 and CDR2 (germline): MGHDK, SYGVNS. The length of the CDR3 is 14 residues. Trimming took 4 bases from V and 5 from J, leaving 12 bases between them. This chain's CDR3 is CASSGRDAHNEQFF. The CDR3 DNA reads TGTGCCAGCAGTGGACGGGACGCACACAATGAGCAGTTCTTC.

This clone occurred many times. The CDR3, as DNA: TGTGCCAGCAGCTTAAAGGAAGGCACAGATACGCAGTATTTT. Residues: CASSLKEGTDTQYF. The V gene is TRBV11-1, the J gene TRBJ2-3; D is ambiguous. CDR1 and CDR2 (germline): SGHAT, FQDESV (reference sequence). This CDR3 is built from 14 residues. V was pared by 2 bases and J by 1 base, with 7 bases between.

This clone was recorded a few times. A much larger clone differs by one base, so this may be a read error. The chain uses TRBV2 and TRBJ2-5; TRBD2 matches at 9 bases. There are 15 residues in the CDR3. Germline V CDR1 and CDR2: SNHLY, FYNNEI. The ends lost 4 bases at V and 5 bases at J; junction bases unmatched: 8. The CDR3 loop is CASSVDSGGGETQYF. The CDR3 bases are TGTGCCAGCAGTGTTGATAGCGGGGGAGGGGAGACCCAGTACTTC.

This chain joins TRBV6-2 or TRBV6-3 and TRBJ1-1; a weak D match, TRBD1 (5 bases). The germline gives CDR1 MNHEY, CDR2 SVGEGT. Trimming cost V 6 bases and J 4 bases, with 15 bases left between them. The CDR3 sequence is 14 residues long. CDR3 amino acids: CASREGLGRTEAFF. The CDR3 nucleotides read TGTGCCAGCAGGGAAGGGTTGGGGCGCACTGAAGCTTTCTTT.

In this sample, this clone turned up many times. This may come from a read error, since a much larger clone is one base off. The conserved closing phenylalanine or tryptophan is absent in this CDR3, likely reflecting a read error. The CDR3 nucleotides read TGTGCCAGCACCTCAGGGGAGGGTGCCGGGGAGCTGTTTTCT. This codes for CASTSGEGAGELFS. The chain carries TRBV6-1 and TRBJ2-2, with D tentatively TRBD2 (7 bases). Germline V gene lookup returns CDR1 MNHNS and CDR2 SASEGT. The CDR3 has 14 amino acids. V shed 7 bases and J shed 6 bases, with 15 bases lying between them.

This clone was detected only a few times. This chain connects TRBV6-4 to TRBJ2-1; D is undetermined. The CDR3 covers 12 residues. Germline values: CDR1 MRHNA, CDR2 SNTAGT. V was shortened by 6 bases and J by 3 bases, with 6 bases between the two germline ends. The CDR3 coding sequence is TGTGCCAGCAGCGAAGACTACAATGAGCAGTTCTTC. Protein: CASSEDYNEQFF.

This clone turned up a few times. The CDR3 protein is CASSYVLGGEQYF. The CDR3 DNA sequence: TGTGCCAGCAGTTACGTTCTGGGTGGCGAGCAGTACTTC. The chain couples TRBV6-9 to TRBJ2-7, with D unresolved. Trimming pared 3 bases from V and 6 bases from J, leaving 12 bases between. CDR3 length: 13 amino acids. Germline assignment: CDR1 MNHGY and CDR2 SVAAGI.

This clone was counted many times. The rearrangement joins TRBV5-6 to TRBJ2-7, with D perhaps matching TRBD1 (6 bases). Germline V lookup: CDR1 SGHDT, CDR2 YYEEEE. CDR3 length equals 12 residues. The V end was cut by 3 bases, the J end by 6 bases, with 10 bases between. This CDR3 is CASSSYRAEQYF. The DNA for the CDR3 is TGTGCCAGCAGCTCTTACAGGGCCGAGCAGTACTTC.